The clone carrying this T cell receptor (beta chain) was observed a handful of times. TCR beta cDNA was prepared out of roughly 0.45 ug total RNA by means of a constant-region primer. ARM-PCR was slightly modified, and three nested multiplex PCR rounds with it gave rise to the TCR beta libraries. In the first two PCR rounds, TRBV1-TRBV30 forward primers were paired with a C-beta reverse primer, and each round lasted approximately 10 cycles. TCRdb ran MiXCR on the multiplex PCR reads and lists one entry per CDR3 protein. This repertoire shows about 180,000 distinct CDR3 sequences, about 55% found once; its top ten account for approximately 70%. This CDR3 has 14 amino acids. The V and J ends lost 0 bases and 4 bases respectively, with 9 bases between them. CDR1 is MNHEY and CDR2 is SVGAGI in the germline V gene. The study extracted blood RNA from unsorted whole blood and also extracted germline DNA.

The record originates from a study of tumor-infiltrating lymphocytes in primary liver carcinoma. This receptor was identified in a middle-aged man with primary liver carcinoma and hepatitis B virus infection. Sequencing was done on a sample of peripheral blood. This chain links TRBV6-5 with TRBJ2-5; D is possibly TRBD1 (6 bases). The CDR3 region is CASSYSKQGETQYF. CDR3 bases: TGTGCCAGCAGTTACTCGAAACAGGGAGAGACCCAGTACTTC.